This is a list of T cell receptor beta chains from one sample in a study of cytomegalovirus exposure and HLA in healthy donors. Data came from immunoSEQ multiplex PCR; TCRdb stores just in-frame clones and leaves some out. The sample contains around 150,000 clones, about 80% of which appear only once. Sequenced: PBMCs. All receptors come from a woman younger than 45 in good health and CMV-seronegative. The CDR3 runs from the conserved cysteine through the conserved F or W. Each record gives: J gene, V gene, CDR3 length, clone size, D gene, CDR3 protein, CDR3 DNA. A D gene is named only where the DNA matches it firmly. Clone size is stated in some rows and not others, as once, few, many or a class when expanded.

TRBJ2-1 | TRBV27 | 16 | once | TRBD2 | CASNYRRAGVYNEQFF | TGTGCCAGCAACTACCGCCGCGCGGGGGTCTACAATGAGCAGTTCTTC
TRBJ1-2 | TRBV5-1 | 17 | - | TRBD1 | CASSSRPPGQGSGGYTF | TGCGCCAGCAGCTCTAGACCCCCGGGACAGGGGAGTGGTGGCTACACCTTC
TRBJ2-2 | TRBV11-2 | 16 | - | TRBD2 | CASSTISGGAGGELFF | TGTGCCAGCAGCACCATTAGCGGGGGGGCTGGCGGGGAGCTGTTTTTT
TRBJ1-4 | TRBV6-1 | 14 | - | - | CASSETVFNEKLFF | TGTGCCAGCAGTGAGACAGTCTTTAATGAAAAACTGTTTTTT
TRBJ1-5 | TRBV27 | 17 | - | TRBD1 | CASSKTGVGYSNQPQHF | TGTGCCAGCAGCAAAACAGGGGTTGGATATAGCAATCAGCCCCAGCATTTT
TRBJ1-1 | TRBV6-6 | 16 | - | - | CASSYYDSLQGTEAFF | TGTGCCAGCAGTTACTACGACAGTCTCCAGGGGACTGAAGCTTTCTTT
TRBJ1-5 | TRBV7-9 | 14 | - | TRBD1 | CASSGGQDNQPQHF | TGTGCCAGCAGCGGGGGACAGGATAATCAGCCCCAGCATTTT
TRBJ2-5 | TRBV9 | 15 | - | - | CASSSQMTGTETQYF | TGTGCCAGCAGCTCCCAGATGACAGGAACAGAGACCCAGTACTTC
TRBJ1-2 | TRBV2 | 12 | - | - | CASPPRANGYTF | TGTGCCAGCCCTCCCCGTGCGAATGGCTACACCTTC
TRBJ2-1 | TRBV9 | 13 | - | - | CASSVISGDEQFF | TGTGCCAGCAGCGTAATTTCGGGAGATGAGCAGTTCTTC
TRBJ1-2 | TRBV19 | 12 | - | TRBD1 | CASRWTGGGYTF | TGTGCCAGTAGATGGACAGGGGGTGGCTACACCTTC
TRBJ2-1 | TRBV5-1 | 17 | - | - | CASSLPPWGIGSNEQFF | TGCGCCAGCAGCCTGCCCCCGTGGGGAATAGGGAGCAATGAGCAGTTCTTC
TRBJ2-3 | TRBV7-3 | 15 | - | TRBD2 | CASSVTSGGPPAQYF | TGTGCCAGCAGCGTGACTAGCGGGGGGCCCCCGGCGCAGTATTTT
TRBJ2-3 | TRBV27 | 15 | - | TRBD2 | CASSLLAGGADTQYF | TGTGCCAGCAGTTTACTAGCGGGGGGGGCTGATACGCAGTATTTT
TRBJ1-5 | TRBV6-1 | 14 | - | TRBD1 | CASRLTGGLQPQHF | TGTGCCAGCAGATTGACAGGGGGCCTTCAGCCCCAGCATTTT
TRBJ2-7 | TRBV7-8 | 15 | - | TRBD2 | CASSPEWGTSGEQYF | TGTGCCAGCAGCCCCGAATGGGGGACTAGCGGCGAGCAGTACTTC
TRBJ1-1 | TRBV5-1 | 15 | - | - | CASSTSGSMNTEAFF | TGCGCCAGCAGTACTTCAGGGTCCATGAACACTGAAGCTTTCTTT
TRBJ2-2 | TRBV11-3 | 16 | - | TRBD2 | CASSPKSGGIAGELFF | TGTGCCAGCAGCCCTAAGAGCGGGGGTATCGCCGGGGAGCTGTTTTTT
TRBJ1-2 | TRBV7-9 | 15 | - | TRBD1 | CASSPQGAHVYGYTF | TGTGCCAGCAGCCCACAGGGGGCGCATGTATATGGCTACACCTTC
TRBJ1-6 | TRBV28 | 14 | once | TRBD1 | CASGGQGGNSPLHF | TGTGCCAGCGGCGGACAGGGCGGGAATTCACCCCTCCACTTT